The present T cell receptor (beta chain) was sequenced within a study of cytomegalovirus exposure and HLA in healthy donors. Study details: An earlier analysis identified approximately 120 million unique TCR beta sequences in some 170 million T cells.

Primers: 60 Vbeta forward and 13 Jbeta reverse. Libraries were prepared by immunoSEQ multiplex PCR; TCRdb keeps only in-frame clonotypes and omits some of them. Among around 200,000 clones, approximately 85% were seen once, and the ten largest hold about 2%. Sequencing was done on a sample of PBMCs. This sequence was found in a woman in her forties or fifties in good health and CMV-seronegative.

Here the CDR3 reads CASSQDPPTGGNNSPLHF. CDR3 coding DNA: TGCGCCAGCAGCCAAGATCCTCCGACAGGGGGCAACAATTCACCCCTCCACTTT. V gene TRBV4-1 combines with J gene TRBJ1-6, with 10 bases fitting TRBD1. CDR3 length equals 18 residues. Germline V gives CDR1 MGHRA, CDR2 YSYEKL. After removal of 0 bases from V and 7 bases from J, the junction contained 9 bases not matched to a gene.